A few counts support the clone carrying this T cell receptor beta chain. The sample belongs to a study of blood T cells in healthy people across ages. Germline V gene lookup returns CDR1 SGHRS and CDR2 YFSETQ. V shed 2 bases and J 6 bases; nucleotides not matched to a gene: 9. CDR3 size: 17 residues. The second PCR ran roughly 6 to 11 cycles with a sample-barcoded 5' primer and J-beta primers. A template-switch adaptor containing 12 random nucleotides labeled each cDNA molecule. One entry per CDR3 protein results from TCRdb running MiXCR on the 5' RACE reads. The table includes over 700,000 distinct CDR3 sequences, 20% to 25% detected once. Another study also made use of these data, one on T cells of mothers and their children. Turning to that study: Nine systemically healthy Caucasian donors: three mothers, six children.

The rearrangement uses TRBV5-1 and TRBJ2-1; 12 bases are shared with TRBD2. The sequenced material came from blood. The sequence was obtained from a boy aged 10-17 years in good health. The DNA for the CDR3 is TGCGCCAGCAGCTTACTCAATCTAGCGGGGGGGATCAATGAGCAGTTCTTC. It codes for CASSLLNLAGGINEQFF. Full variable domain (remainder filled in from reference TRBV5-1 and TRBJ2-1): KAGVTQTPRYLIKTRGQQVTLSCSPISGHRSVSWYQQTPGQGLQFLFEYFSETQRNKGNFPGRFSGRQFSNSRSEMNVSTLELGDSALYLCASSLLNLAGGINEQFFGPGTRLTVL.